A single T cell receptor (beta chain) is shown here with its context. Its antigen is not known. PCR used 60 Vbeta primers and 13 Jbeta primers. The table came from immunoSEQ multiplex PCR; TCRdb's copy has only in-frame clones and leaves some out. There are approximately 170,000 clones in the sample; 85% occur only once, and 1% lies in the top ten. The sample is drawn from a study of cytomegalovirus exposure and HLA in healthy donors. Study-wide context: In a previous analysis, 110 million or so unique TCR beta sequences were found from 150 million to 200 million T cells. Of about 400 genotyped donors, 81% clustered with self-reported Caucasian donors. Overall study results and limits: Trimming of TCR beta V- and J-genes showed a link, identified in a later analysis, to a missense DCLRE1C variant.

Donors consisted of healthy bone marrow donors. Germline lookup yields CDR1 MDHEN and CDR2 SYDVKM. This CDR3 is 14 amino acids long. Trimming took 3 bases from V and 0 from J; bases not matched to a gene: 2. The sample comprised PBMCs. This TCR derives from a boy between 2 and 15 years old in good health and CMV-seronegative. The V call is TRBV28, the J call TRBJ2-7, with 7 positions matching TRBD1. CDR3 sequence: CASSLGQSSYEQYF. For the CDR3, the DNA is TGTGCCAGCAGTTTGGGACAGAGCTCCTACGAGCAGTACTTC.